These 20 T cell receptor beta chains were sequenced from one sample in a study of neurological immune-mediated disorders. TCRdb processed the 5' RACE reads anew with MiXCR; each CDR3 protein has one entry. Here the sample spans about 46,000 distinct CDR3 sequences, under 2% being singletons. The source material was PBMCs. The receptors here all came from a woman aged 35 to 49 with multiple sclerosis.

As regards this clonotype: A much bigger clone sits one base away, suggesting this may be a read error. The V gene is TRBV20-1, the J gene TRBJ1-3; D unresolved. The CDR3 loop spans 13 amino acids. Trimming removed 8 bases at V and 0 bases at J, with 11 bases between. Germline CDR1 and CDR2: DFQATT and SNEGSKA (reference sequence). CDR3 DNA sequence: TGCAGTATCGGACGGATCTCTGGAAACACCATATATTTT. Translation gives CSIGRISGNTIYF.

This clonotype was seen repeatedly, ten times or more. The chain joins TRBV20-1 to TRBJ2-3; tentative D call: TRBD1 (7 bases). CDR3 size: 14 residues. The germline V and J ends were trimmed by 5 bases and 3 bases, with 15 bases remaining between them. Germline V lookup: CDR1 DFQATT, CDR2 SNEGSKA (reference sequence). In nucleotides, the CDR3 is TGCAGTGCTCTCAGGGGGGCGGGAACAGATACGCAGTATTTT. The encoded protein is CSALRGAGTDTQYF.

In this sample, this clonotype turned up many times. The chain uses TRBV6-5 and TRBJ2-7; D gene ambiguous. The CDR3 is 12 amino acids. Trimming took off 7 bases at V and 1 base at J, with 8 bases between the two ends. In germline, CDR1 is MNHEY, CDR2 SVGAGI. The CDR3 coding sequence is TGTGCCAGCATGGGCAGATCCTACGAGCAGTACTTC. Translation gives CASMGRSYEQYF.

This clonotype has ten or more counts. This rearrangement joins TRBV5-1 to TRBJ1-6; 9 bases match TRBD1. The CDR3 contains 15 residues. Germline values: CDR1 SGHRS, CDR2 YFSETQ. Germline trimming cut 2 bases from V and 7 bases from J; bases unmatched to any gene: 4. In nucleotides, the CDR3 is TGCGCCAGCAGCTTTGCGGACAGGGGAAATTCACCCCTCCACTTT. Its translation: CASSFADRGNSPLHF.

This clonotype has a count of ten or more. This chain joins TRBV5-1 and TRBJ1-2; TRBD1 aligns across 9 bases. This CDR3 has 14 residues. V dropped 4 bases and J dropped 6; count of bases not matched to a gene: 7. Germline lookup yields CDR1 SGHRS and CDR2 YFSETQ. The CDR3 is CASSEGQGVDGYTF. DNA of the CDR3: TGCGCCAGCAGCGAGGGACAGGGCGTCGATGGCTACACCTTC.

This clonotype was picked up a small number of times. The V call is TRBV7-8, the J call TRBJ2-5; 10 bases are shared with TRBD1. CDR3 length equals 17 residues. Germline loops: CDR1 SGHVS, CDR2 FQNEAQ. The V and J ends lost 5 bases and 5 bases, in that order; junction bases with no gene match: 14. The CDR3 region is CASSRSPGQGSWETQYF. The CDR3 coding sequence is TGTGCCAGCAGCCGGAGCCCGGGACAGGGGAGTTGGGAGACCCAGTACTTC.

This clonotype was counted ten times or more. The rearrangement links TRBV7-2 to TRBJ2-7, with D hard to call. Germline assignment: CDR1 SGHTA and CDR2 FQGNSA. Between the trimmed V and J ends, which lost 3 bases and 6 bases, there was a span of 12 bases. This CDR3 region has 13 residues. CDR3 nucleotides: TGTGCCAGCAGCTTTTTTAAGGACCGCGAGCAGTACTTC. Translated: CASSFFKDREQYF. The variable domain in full, completed from reference TRBV7-2 and TRBJ2-7, reads GAGVSQSPSNKVTEKGKDVELRCDPISGHTALYWYRQSLGQGLEFLIYFQGNSAPDKSGLPSDRFSAERTGGSVSTLTIQRTQQEDSAVYLCASSFFKDREQYFGPGTRLTVT.

This clonotype was observed at least ten times. The CDR3 sequence: CSASAGTGGSEAFF. The CDR3 nucleotides read TGCAGTGCAAGTGCCGGGACAGGGGGCTCTGAAGCTTTCTTT. The rearrangement links TRBV20-1 to TRBJ1-1; 12 bases align to TRBD1. With 6 bases clipped from V and 6 bases from J, the junction kept 8 bases outside the gene matches. The CDR3 is 14 residues long. Germline V CDR1 and CDR2: DFQATT, SNEGSKA (reference sequence).

This clonotype was seen at least ten times. V is TRBV20-1 and J is TRBJ2-1; D may be TRBD2 (5 bases). The germline V and J ends were trimmed by 4 bases and 7 bases, with 17 bases remaining between them. Germline values: CDR1 DFQATT, CDR2 SNEGSKA (reference sequence). The CDR3 is 14 residues long. The CDR3 DNA is TGCAGTGCTACACCGGGGTGGGTTAAGAATGAGCAGTTCTTC. Its protein is CSATPGWVKNEQFF.

This clonotype was detected ten times or more. V usage is TRBV21-1 and J usage is TRBJ2-6; TRBD1 was called by the table and not checked on the DNA. TRBV21-1 is labeled a pseudogene. There are 19 residues in the CDR3. As DNA, the CDR3 is TGTGCCAGCAGCACGTGTCGACAGGGGTCTTGCTCTGGGGCCAACGTCCTGACTTTC. As protein: CASSTCRQGSCSGANVLTF.

Many counts were recorded for this clonotype. The chain couples TRBV6-6 to TRBJ1-1; TRBD1 is a possible D gene (5 bases). The V end lost 6 bases, the J end lost 3 bases, and 14 bases lay between the germline ends. The CDR3 runs to 14 residues. Germline V lookup: CDR1 MNHNY, CDR2 SVGAGI (reference sequence). CDR3 loop: CASSQGWEDTEAFF. DNA of the CDR3: TGTGCCAGCAGCCAGGGATGGGAGGACACTGAAGCTTTCTTT.

This clonotype was detected ten times or more. The chain uses TRBV10-3 and TRBJ2-3; perhaps D is TRBD1 or TRBD2 (6 bases each). CDR1 ENHRY and CDR2 SYGVKD come from the germline V gene. The CDR3 covers 14 residues. V shed 3 bases and J shed 2 bases, with 9 bases lying between them. The CDR3 sequence is CAISDRGVTDTQYF. CDR3 in DNA: TGTGCCATCAGTGATAGGGGGGTCACAGATACGCAGTATTTT.

In this sample, this clonotype turned up a few times. The chain couples TRBV9 to TRBJ1-1; no reliable D call. This CDR3 has 13 residues. Per the germline V gene, CDR1 is SGDLS and CDR2 is YYNGEE. V gave up 4 bases and J gave up 3 bases, with 10 bases separating them. The CDR3 region has the DNA TGTGCCAGCAGCTACCGGTGGGACACTGAAGCTTTCTTT. As protein: CASSYRWDTEAFF.

This clonotype was observed at least ten times. The genes are TRBV20-1 and TRBJ2-1; D gene unclear. V shed 6 bases and J shed 5 bases, with 5 bases lying between them. Germline V CDR1 and CDR2: DFQATT, SNEGSKA (reference sequence). The length of the CDR3 is 10 residues. The CDR3 protein is CSAADNEQFF. The CDR3 DNA is TGCAGTGCAGCTGACAATGAGCAGTTCTTC.

This clonotype appeared many times. CDR3 sequence (DNA): TGTGCCAGCAGCACTCGGACAGGCGAAGGGGAGCAGTACTTC. This encodes CASSTRTGEGEQYF. The V gene is TRBV7-8, the J gene TRBJ2-7; TRBD1 aligns across 7 bases. The V gene's germline CDR1 is SGHVS and CDR2 FQNEAQ. CDR3 length equals 14 residues. V shed 5 bases, J shed 7 bases, and the junction held 11 bases outside the gene matches. The variable domain in full, with the rest retrieved from reference TRBV7-8 and TRBJ2-7, is GAGVSQSPRYKVAKRGQDVALRCDPISGHVSLFWYQQALGQGPEFLTYFQNEAQLDKSGLPSDRFFAERPEGSVSTLKIQRTQQEDSAVYLCASSTRTGEGEQYFGPGTRLTVT.

At least ten counts were recorded for this clonotype. The chain is built from TRBV5-5 and TRBJ2-7; D may be TRBD2 (6 bases). V dropped 4 bases and J dropped 7 bases, with 18 bases sitting between them. The germline gives CDR1 SGHKS, CDR2 YYEKEE (reference sequence). This CDR3 has 14 residues. The CDR3 sequence is CASSPTPGTREQYF. The DNA for the CDR3 is TGTGCCAGCAGCCCAACCCCGGGGACTCGAGAGCAGTACTTC.

The sample holds many counts of this clonotype. The chain combines TRBV20-1 with TRBJ2-3; TRBD2 might be the D (6 bases). The CDR3 contains 13 residues. Per germline, CDR1 DFQATT and CDR2 SNEGSKA (reference sequence). V lost 1 base and J lost 7, with 12 bases in between. In DNA form, the CDR3 reads TGCAGTGCTAGAGGACTAGATGCGTATACGCAGTATTTT. It encodes CSARGLDAYTQYF.

Many counts were recorded for this clonotype. Here the CDR3 reads CASSQGWPSPSEQYF. As DNA, the CDR3 is TGCGCCAGCAGCCAAGGCTGGCCTAGTCCCAGCGAGCAGTACTTC. The chain joins TRBV4-1 to TRBJ2-7; D remains ambiguous. The V end lost 1 base, the J end lost 6 bases, and 16 bases lay between the germline ends. The germline V gene has CDR1 MGHRA and CDR2 YSYEKL. The CDR3 length is 15 residues.

This clonotype was seen repeatedly, ten times or more. V and J are TRBV3-1 and TRBJ2-2; D not certain. Germline CDR1 is LGHDT and CDR2 is YNNKEL (reference sequence). The V and J ends lost 3 bases and 4 bases respectively, with 6 bases between them. CDR3 length equals 13 residues. As DNA, the CDR3 is TGTGCCAGCAGCCATCGGCGCACCGGGGAGCTGTTTTTT. Amino acid sequence: CASSHRRTGELFF.

This clonotype was recorded at least ten times. V usage is TRBV5-1 and J usage is TRBJ2-3; D remains ambiguous. Looked up from germline, CDR1 is SGHRS and CDR2 is YFSETQ. V was cut by 6 bases and J by 4 bases, with 21 bases left in between. This CDR3 has 16 amino acids. The CDR3 reads CASKRRLAGRADTQYF. DNA for the CDR3: TGCGCCAGCAAAAGGAGATTAGCAGGTCGCGCAGATACGCAGTATTTT.